This T cell receptor (beta chain) was captured in a study of blood T cell repertoires in COVID-19. Assay used: immunoSEQ multiplex PCR; TCRdb lists only in-frame clones, some missing. The table lists 250,000 to 300,000 clones, more than 75% of them singletons. J gave up 4 bases and V 5 bases, and 6 bases lay outside the gene matches. Germline CDR1 is LGHNA and CDR2 is YNFKEQ. CDR3 size: 16 residues. This chain joins TRBV4-2 and TRBJ2-3; TRBD2 matches at 13 bases. This receptor was obtained from a woman aged 40 to 50 with acute COVID-19. Material for sequencing was PBMCs or T cells enriched from blood (not recorded which). CDR3 amino acids: CASSSRTSGSADTQYF. CDR3 nucleotides: TGTGCCAGCAGCTCTCGGACTAGCGGGAGTGCAGATACGCAGTATTTT.